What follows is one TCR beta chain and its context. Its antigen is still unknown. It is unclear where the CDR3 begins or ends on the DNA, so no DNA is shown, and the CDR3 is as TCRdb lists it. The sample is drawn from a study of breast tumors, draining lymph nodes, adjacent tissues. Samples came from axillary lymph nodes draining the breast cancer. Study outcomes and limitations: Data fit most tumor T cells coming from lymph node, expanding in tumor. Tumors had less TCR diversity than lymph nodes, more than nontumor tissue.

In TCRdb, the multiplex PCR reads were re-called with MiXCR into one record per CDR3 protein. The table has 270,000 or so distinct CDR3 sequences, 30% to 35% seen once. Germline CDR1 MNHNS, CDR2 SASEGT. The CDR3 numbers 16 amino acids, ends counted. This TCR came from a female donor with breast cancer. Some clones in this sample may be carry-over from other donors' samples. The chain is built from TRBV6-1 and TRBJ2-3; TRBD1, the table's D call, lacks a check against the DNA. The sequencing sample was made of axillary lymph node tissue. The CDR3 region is CASSESWGQGSHTQCF.